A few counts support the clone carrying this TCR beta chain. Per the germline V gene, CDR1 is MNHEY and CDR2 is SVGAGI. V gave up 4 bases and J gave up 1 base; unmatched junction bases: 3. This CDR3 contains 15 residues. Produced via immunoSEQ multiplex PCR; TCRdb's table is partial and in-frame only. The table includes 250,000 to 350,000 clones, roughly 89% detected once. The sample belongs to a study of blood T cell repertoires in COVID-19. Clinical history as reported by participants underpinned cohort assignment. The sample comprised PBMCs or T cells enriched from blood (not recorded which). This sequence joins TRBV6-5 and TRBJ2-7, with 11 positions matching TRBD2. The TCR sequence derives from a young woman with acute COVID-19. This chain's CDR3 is CASSSGLAGSYEQYF. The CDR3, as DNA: TGTGCCAGCAGTTCAGGACTAGCGGGTTCCTACGAGCAGTACTTC.